This T cell receptor beta chain was retrieved from a study of Ad26.COV2.S vaccination and SARS-CoV-2 variants. Overall study results and limits: Reportedly, after vaccination the spike-specific CD8+ and CD4+ T cell responses displayed substantial breadth.

The CDR3 loop spans 15 amino acids. V lost 8 bases to trimming and J lost 0 bases; unmatched junction nucleotides: 7. Germline CDR1 is MDHEN and CDR2 is SYDVKM. TCRdb keeps only in-frame clones here, not all; method: immunoSEQ multiplex PCR. The table shows about 420,000 clones, with more than 75% occurring only once. Turning to this clone: Its antigen is still unknown.

Treatment in this sample: about 20 received Ad26.COV2.S at low or high dose, single or two shots; about 5 received placebo; per-sample allocation not given. Samples analyzed were those drawn on day 63 after the first vaccine or placebo injection. The study used a vaccine consisting of an Ad26 vector that expressed Wuhan-strain SARS-CoV-2 spike. The input for sequencing was peripheral blood, taken in a trial of Ad26.COV2.S vaccine versus placebo. This sequence joins TRBV28 and TRBJ1-5; TRBD1 aligns across 7 bases. The receptor was isolated from a person aged 18-65 years who received the Ad26.COV2.S COVID-19 vaccine or a placebo. Here the CDR3 reads CASRQDRDSNQPQHF. The DNA of the CDR3 is TGTGCCAGCCGCCAAGACAGGGATAGCAATCAGCCCCAGCATTTT.